This is a list of T cell receptor beta chains from one sample in a study of blood T cell repertoires in COVID-19. Clones were sequenced by immunoSEQ multiplex PCR, and TCRdb holds only the in-frame ones, with some missing. Of roughly 76,000 clones in the sample, around nine tenths were seen once. Sequencing was performed on PBMCs or T cells enriched from blood (not recorded which). Source of these receptors: a woman aged 45-65 years with acute COVID-19. CDR3s include the opening cysteine and the closing phenylalanine or tryptophan. Each record gives: D gene, V gene, clone size, J gene, CDR3 DNA, CDR3 protein. D genes are given only for firm matches. Rows give clone size only sometimes, using once, few, many, or a class for an expanded clone.

>TRBD2|TRBV5-1|NA|TRBJ2-2
TGCGCCAGCAGAACGACTAGCGGGAGTGTCGGGGAGCTGTTTTTT
CASRTTSGSVGELFF
>TRBD1|TRBV6-5|NA|TRBJ1-2
TGTGCCAGCAGTTACCGGGACAGGGGGGCTAACTATGGCTACACCTTC
CASSYRDRGANYGYTF
>TRBD1|TRBV24-1|NA|TRBJ2-7
TGTGCCACCAGTGAAACCGGGACAGGGAGCTCCTACGAGCAGTACTTC
CATSETGTGSSYEQYF
>NA|TRBV2|NA|TRBJ1-1
TGTGCCAGCAGTTACACCATGAACACTGAAGCTTTCTTT
CASSYTMNTEAFF
>NA|TRBV7-9|NA|TRBJ1-1
TGTGCCAGCAGCTTAGTGCAGGGCCGAACTGAAGCTTTCTTT
CASSLVQGRTEAFF
>TRBD2|TRBV30|NA|TRBJ2-1
TGTGCCTGGAGTGCCTCGACTAGCGGGAGGGCCGGGGAGCAGTTCTTC
CAWSASTSGRAGEQFF
>TRBD1|TRBV12-3/TRBV12-4|NA|TRBJ1-1
TGTGCCAGCAGTCTAAGGACAGGCGAAGCTTTCTTT
CASSLRTGEAFF
>NA|TRBV13|NA|TRBJ2-1
TGTGCCAGCAGCTTGGGGGGAGGCTCCTACAATGAGCAGTTCTTC
CASSLGGGSYNEQFF
>TRBD1|TRBV29-1|NA|TRBJ2-5
TGCAGCGTCGAAGGGACAGGGCAAGAGACCCAGTACTTC
CSVEGTGQETQYF
>TRBD1|TRBV14|NA|TRBJ1-2
TGTGCCAGCAGACCCTCGGACAGGGGGCAATACTATGGCTACACCTTC
CASRPSDRGQYYGYTF
>NA|TRBV11-2|NA|TRBJ2-1
TGTGCCAGCAGCTTAGGCGGGACGCGCTCCTACAATGAGCAGTTCTTC
CASSLGGTRSYNEQFF
>TRBD1|TRBV5-5|once|TRBJ2-7
TGTGCCAGCAGCTGGGGACAGGGATACTCCTACGAGCAGTACTTC
CASSWGQGYSYEQYF
>NA|TRBV5-4|NA|TRBJ2-3
TGTGCCAGCAGCTCCGGACAAGACCGAAGCACAGATACGCAGTATTTT
CASSSGQDRSTDTQYF
>NA|TRBV5-8|NA|TRBJ2-6
TGTGCCAGCAGCTTGGGGCTCTCTGGGGCCAACGTCCTGACTTTC
CASSLGLSGANVLTF
>TRBD1|TRBV18|NA|TRBJ1-5
TGTGCCAGCTCACCATTGGGACAGGGGCAGGGACAGCCCCAGCATTTT
CASSPLGQGQGQPQHF
>TRBD2|TRBV5-1|NA|TRBJ2-1
TGCGCCAGCAGCCCAAACGGACTAGCGGGAGCATCATACAATGAGCAGTTCTTC
CASSPNGLAGASYNEQFF
>NA|TRBV3-1/TRBV3-2|NA|TRBJ1-5
TGTGCCAGCAGCTCCGGGTTGTATAGCAATCAGCCCCAGCATTTT
CASSSGLYSNQPQHF